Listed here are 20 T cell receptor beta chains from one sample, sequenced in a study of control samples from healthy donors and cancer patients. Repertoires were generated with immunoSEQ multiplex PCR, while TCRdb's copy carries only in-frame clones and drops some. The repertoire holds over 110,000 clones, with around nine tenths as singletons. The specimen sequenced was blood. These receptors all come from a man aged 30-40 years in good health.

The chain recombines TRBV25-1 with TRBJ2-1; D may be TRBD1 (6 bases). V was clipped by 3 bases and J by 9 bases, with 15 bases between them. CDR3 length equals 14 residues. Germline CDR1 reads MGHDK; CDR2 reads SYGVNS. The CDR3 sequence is CASSDGQTTIEQFF. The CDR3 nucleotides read TGTGCCAGCAGTGACGGACAGACTACAATTGAGCAGTTCTTC.

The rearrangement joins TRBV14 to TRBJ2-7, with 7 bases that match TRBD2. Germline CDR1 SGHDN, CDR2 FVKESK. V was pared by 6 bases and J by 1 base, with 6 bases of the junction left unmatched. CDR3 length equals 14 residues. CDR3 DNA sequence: TGTGCCAGCAGGTCGAGCGGGAATTCCTACGAGCAGTACTTC. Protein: CASRSSGNSYEQYF.

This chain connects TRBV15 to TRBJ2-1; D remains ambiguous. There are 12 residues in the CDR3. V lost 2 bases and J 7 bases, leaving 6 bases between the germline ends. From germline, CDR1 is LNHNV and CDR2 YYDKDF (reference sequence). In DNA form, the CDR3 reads TGTGCCACCAGCAGAAAAAAAAATGAGCAGTTCTTC. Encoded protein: CATSRKKNEQFF.

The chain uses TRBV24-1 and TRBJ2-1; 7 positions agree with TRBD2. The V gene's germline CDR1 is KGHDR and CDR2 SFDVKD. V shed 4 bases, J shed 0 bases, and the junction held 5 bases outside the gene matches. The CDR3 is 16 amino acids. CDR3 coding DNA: TGTGCCACCAGTGACAGAGCGGGGCGCTCCTACAATGAGCAGTTCTTC. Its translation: CATSDRAGRSYNEQFF.

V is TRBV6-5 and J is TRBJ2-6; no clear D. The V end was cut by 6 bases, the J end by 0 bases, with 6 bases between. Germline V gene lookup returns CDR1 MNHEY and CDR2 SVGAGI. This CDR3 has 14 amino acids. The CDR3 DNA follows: TGTGCCAGCAGGCAGGCCTCTGGGGCCAACGTCCTGACTTTC. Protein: CASRQASGANVLTF.

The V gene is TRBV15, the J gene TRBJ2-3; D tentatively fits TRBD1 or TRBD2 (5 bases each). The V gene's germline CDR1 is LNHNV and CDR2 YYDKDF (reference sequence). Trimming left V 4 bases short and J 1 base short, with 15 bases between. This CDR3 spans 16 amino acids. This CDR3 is CATSKDRGGGTDTQYF. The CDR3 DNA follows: TGTGCCACCAGCAAAGATCGGGGCGGAGGCACAGATACGCAGTATTTT.

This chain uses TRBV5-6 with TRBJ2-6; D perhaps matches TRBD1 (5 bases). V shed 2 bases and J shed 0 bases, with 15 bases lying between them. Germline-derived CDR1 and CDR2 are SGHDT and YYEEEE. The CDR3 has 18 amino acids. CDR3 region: CASSLSVRASSGANVLTF. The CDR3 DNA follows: TGTGCCAGCAGCTTATCGGTCAGGGCGAGCTCTGGGGCCAACGTCCTGACTTTC.

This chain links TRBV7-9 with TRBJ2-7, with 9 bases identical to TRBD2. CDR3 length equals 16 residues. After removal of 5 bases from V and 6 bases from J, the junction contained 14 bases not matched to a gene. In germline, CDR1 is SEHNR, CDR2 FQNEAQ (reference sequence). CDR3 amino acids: CASSPQVPSGMVEQYF. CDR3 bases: TGTGCCAGCAGCCCGCAGGTGCCTAGCGGGATGGTCGAGCAGTACTTC.

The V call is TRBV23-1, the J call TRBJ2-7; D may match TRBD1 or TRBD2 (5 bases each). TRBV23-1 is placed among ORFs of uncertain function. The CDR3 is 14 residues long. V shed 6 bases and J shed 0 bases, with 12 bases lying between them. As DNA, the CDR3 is TGCGCCAGCAGCCGGGACCGAAGCTCCTACGAGCAGTACTTC. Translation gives CASSRDRSSYEQYF.

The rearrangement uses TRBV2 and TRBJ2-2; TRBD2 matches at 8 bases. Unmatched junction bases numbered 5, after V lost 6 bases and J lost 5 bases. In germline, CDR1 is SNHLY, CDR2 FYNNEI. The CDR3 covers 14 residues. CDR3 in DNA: TGTGCCAGCAGGGGGCAGCGGGAGACCGGGGAGCTGTTTTTT. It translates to CASRGQRETGELFF.

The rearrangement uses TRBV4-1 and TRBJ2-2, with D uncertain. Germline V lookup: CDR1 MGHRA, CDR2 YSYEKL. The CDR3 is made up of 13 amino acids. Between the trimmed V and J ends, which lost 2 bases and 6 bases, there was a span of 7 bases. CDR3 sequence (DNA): TGCGCCAGCAGCCAATTTTTTTCCGGGGAGCTGTTTTTT. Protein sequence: CASSQFFSGELFF.

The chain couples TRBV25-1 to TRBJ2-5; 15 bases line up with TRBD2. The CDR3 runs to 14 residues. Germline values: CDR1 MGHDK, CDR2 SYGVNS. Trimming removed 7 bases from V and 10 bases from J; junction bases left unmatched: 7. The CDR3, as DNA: TGTGCCAGCATCGGACTAGCGGGAGGGGGGGGCCAGTACTTC. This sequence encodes CASIGLAGGGGQYF.

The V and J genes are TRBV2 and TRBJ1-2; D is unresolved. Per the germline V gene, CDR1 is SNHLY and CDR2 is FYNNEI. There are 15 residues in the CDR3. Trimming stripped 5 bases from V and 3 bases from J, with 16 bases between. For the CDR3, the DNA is TGTGCCAGCAGTTCCCCCGTTAAAGGGTACTATGGCTACACCTTC. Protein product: CASSSPVKGYYGYTF. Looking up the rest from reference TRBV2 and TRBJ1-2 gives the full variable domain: EPEVTQTPSHQVTQMGQEVILRCVPISNHLYFYWYRQILGQKVEFLVSFYNNEISEKSEIFDDQFSVERPDGSNFTLKIRSTKLEDSAMYFCASSSPVKGYYGYTFGSGTRLTVV.

The CDR3 spells CASSRDLSSYNEQFF. DNA for the CDR3: TGTGCCAGCAGTCGGGACTTGAGCTCCTACAATGAGCAGTTCTTC. The chain employs TRBV2 and TRBJ2-1; possible D gene TRBD2, 6 bases. V was shortened by 5 bases and J by 0 bases, with 11 bases between the two germline ends. There are 15 residues in the CDR3. Per germline, CDR1 SNHLY and CDR2 FYNNEI.

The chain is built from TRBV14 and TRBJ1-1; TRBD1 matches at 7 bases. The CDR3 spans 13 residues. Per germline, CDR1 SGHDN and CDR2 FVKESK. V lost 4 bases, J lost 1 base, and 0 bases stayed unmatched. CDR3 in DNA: TGTGCCAGCAGCCGGGACAGGAACACTGAAGCTTTCTTT. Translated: CASSRDRNTEAFF.

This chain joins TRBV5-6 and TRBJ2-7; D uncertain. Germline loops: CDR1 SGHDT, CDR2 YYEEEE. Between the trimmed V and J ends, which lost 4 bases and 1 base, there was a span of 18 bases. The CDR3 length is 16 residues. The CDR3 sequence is CASSAYRMVSSYEQYF. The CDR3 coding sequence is TGTGCCAGCAGCGCATACAGAATGGTTAGTTCCTACGAGCAGTACTTC.

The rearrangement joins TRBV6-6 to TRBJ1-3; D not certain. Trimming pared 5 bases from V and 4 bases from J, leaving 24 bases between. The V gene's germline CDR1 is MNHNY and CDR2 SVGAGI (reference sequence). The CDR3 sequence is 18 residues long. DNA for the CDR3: TGTGCCAGCAGTCCCCCCCGGCAGTGGGAACTCTACGGAAACACCATATATTTT. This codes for CASSPPRQWELYGNTIYF.

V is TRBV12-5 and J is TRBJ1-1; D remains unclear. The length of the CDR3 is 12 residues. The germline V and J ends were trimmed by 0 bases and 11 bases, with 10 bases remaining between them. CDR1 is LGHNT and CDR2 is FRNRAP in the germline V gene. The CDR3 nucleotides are TGTGCTAGTGGTTTGGTTGCGGGTCGTGCTTTCTTT. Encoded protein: CASGLVAGRAFF. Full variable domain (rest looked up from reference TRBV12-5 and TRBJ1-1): DARVTQTPRHKVTEMGQEVTMRCQPILGHNTVFWYRQTMMQGLELLAYFRNRAPLDDSGMPKDRFSAEMPDATLATLKIQPSEPRDSAVYFCASGLVAGRAFFGQGTRLTVV.

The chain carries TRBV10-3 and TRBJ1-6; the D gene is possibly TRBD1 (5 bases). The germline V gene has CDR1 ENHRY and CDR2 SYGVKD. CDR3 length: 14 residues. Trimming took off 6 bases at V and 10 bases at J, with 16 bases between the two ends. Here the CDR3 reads CAIRTDSPLSPLHF. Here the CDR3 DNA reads TGTGCCATCAGAACCGACAGTCCACTGTCACCCCTCCACTTT.

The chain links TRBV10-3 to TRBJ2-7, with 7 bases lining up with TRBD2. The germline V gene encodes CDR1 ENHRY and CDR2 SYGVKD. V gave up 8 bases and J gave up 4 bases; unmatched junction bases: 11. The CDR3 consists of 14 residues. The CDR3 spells CAIRQVGGGYEQYF. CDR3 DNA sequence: TGTGCCATCCGGCAGGTTGGGGGGGGGTACGAGCAGTACTTC.